This T cell receptor beta chain stems from a study of T cell clones after liver transplantation. Study in general: Three of eight recipients were HCV-positive; others had non-autoimmune, non-viral indications. Regarding the study as a whole: The donor-reactive repertoire was only partly measurable in a couple of subjects, lacking donor cells.

Assay used: immunoSEQ multiplex PCR; TCRdb lists only in-frame clones, some missing. This sample has about 25,000 clones; around two thirds occur once, and the top ten carry about 3%. With respect to this clone: The antigen is undetermined.

CD3+CD4+ and CD3+CD8+ cells were FACS-sorted from thawed unstimulated PBMCs. The CDR3 is made up of 16 amino acids. V gave up 4 bases and J gave up 2 bases; unmatched junction bases: 7. Germline CDR1 MNHEY, CDR2 SVGAGI. This receptor was identified in a human donor who received a liver transplant. The sample was CD4+ T cells from blood, taken before liver transplant. The chain recombines TRBV6-5 with TRBJ1-4, with 7 bases identical to TRBD1. The CDR3, as DNA: TGTGCCAGCAGTTCCAGGGGGATTGGGACTAATGAAAAACTGTTTTTT. Translating gives CASSSRGIGTNEKLFF.